The 30 T cell receptor beta chains reported below all come from one sample, sequenced in a study of T cell changes during pregnancy in multiple sclerosis (dated by TCRdb to the late 2010s). The library was built by means of the immunoSEQ multiplex PCR assay. TCRdb stores this immuneACCESS table with in-frame sequences only. Part of the clones is absent; in the studies checked, under half of the shortfall reflects unresolved V genes, and no reason is known for the rest. Present in this sample are fewer than 45,000 clones, approximately 92% of which were seen just once. The leading ten clones occupy roughly 0.7% of the sample. The source material was CD4+ T cells from peripheral blood mononuclear cells, sampled in the first trimester of pregnancy. These receptors originate from a female donor with multiple sclerosis, enrolled in a pregnancy study.

This chain joins TRBV27 and TRBJ1-5; 7 positions match TRBD1. The CDR3 is 15 residues long. CDR1 and CDR2 from the germline V gene are MNHEY and SMNVEV (reference sequence). Trimming took 8 bases from V and 6 from J; bases not matched to a gene: 13. The chain's CDR3 is CASRLPDRDAQPQHF. The CDR3 region has the DNA TGTGCCAGCCGACTTCCCGACAGGGACGCTCAGCCCCAGCATTTT.

The rearrangement joins TRBV28 to TRBJ1-2; TRBD1 is a possible D gene (6 bases). Trimming left V 6 bases short and J 3 bases short, with 14 bases between. The CDR3 loop spans 14 amino acids. Germline-derived CDR1 and CDR2 are MDHEN and SYDVKM. As DNA, the CDR3 is TGTGCCAGCAGCCGGACAGCCTCTCACTATGGCTACACCTTC. As protein: CASSRTASHYGYTF.

The chain has TRBV5-5 and TRBJ2-7; a possible D gene is TRBD2 (5 bases). The germline V gene encodes CDR1 SGHKS and CDR2 YYEKEE (reference sequence). V was pared by 0 bases and J by 6 bases, with 16 bases between. The CDR3 loop spans 15 amino acids. The CDR3 loop is CASSLAGVMGPEQYF. The DNA for the CDR3 is TGTGCCAGCAGCTTGGCCGGGGTTATGGGTCCCGAGCAGTACTTC.

This rearrangement joins TRBV5-1 to TRBJ2-1, with TRBD1 matching 7 bases. CDR1 and CDR2 from the germline V gene are SGHRS and YFSETQ. Trimming took 4 bases from V and 5 from J; bases not matched to a gene: 3. This CDR3 comprises 13 residues. The CDR3 reads CASSQDRDNEQFF. For the CDR3, the DNA is TGCGCCAGCAGCCAAGACAGGGACAATGAGCAGTTCTTC.

The chain has TRBV19 and TRBJ1-5; D remains unclear. Germline V gene sequence: CDR1 LNHDA, CDR2 SQIVND (reference sequence). Trimming left V 7 bases short and J 5 bases short, with 18 bases between. There are 15 residues in the CDR3. The CDR3 DNA follows: TGTGCCAGTACCCCGAGGCGACCGATAGATCAGCCCCAGCATTTT. Protein: CASTPRRPIDQPQHF.

The chain joins TRBV5-1 to TRBJ2-5; the D gene is possibly TRBD1 (6 bases). Germline CDR1 SGHRS, CDR2 YFSETQ. The CDR3 spans 16 residues. Trimming left V 4 bases short and J 1 base short, with 17 bases between. CDR3 bases: TGCGCCAGCAGCCCCACCGGGACACTACTCCAAGAGACCCAGTACTTC. It is translated as CASSPTGTLLQETQYF.

V and J are TRBV20-1 and TRBJ2-7; 8 bases are a match to TRBD1. The CDR3 covers 11 residues. Germline CDR1 and CDR2: DFQATT and SNEGSKA (reference sequence). V lost 5 bases, J lost 6 bases, and 3 bases stayed unmatched. The CDR3 region is CSAGTGVEQYF. CDR3 coding DNA: TGCAGTGCTGGGACAGGAGTCGAGCAGTACTTC.

The genes are TRBV5-4 and TRBJ2-1, with 10 nucleotides matching TRBD2. With 3 bases clipped from V and 5 bases from J, the junction kept 5 bases outside the gene matches. Germline V CDR1 and CDR2: SGHNT, YYREEE (reference sequence). CDR3 length: 15 residues. In DNA, the CDR3 is TGTGCCAGCAGCTCTAGCGGGAGAACCCACAATGAGCAGTTCTTC. It codes for CASSSSGRTHNEQFF.

The V gene is TRBV7-2, the J gene TRBJ1-1, with 8 positions matching TRBD1. J gave up 1 base and V 5 bases, and 15 bases lay outside the gene matches. The CDR3 spans 18 residues. Per germline, CDR1 SGHTA and CDR2 FQGNSA. As DNA, the CDR3 is TGTGCCAGCAGCAAGACAGGGGCCTCACCCGGGAGGAACACTGAAGCTTTCTTT. It is translated as CASSKTGASPGRNTEAFF.

The chain uses TRBV7-2 and TRBJ1-2; D is undetermined. CDR1 is SGHTA, CDR2 FQGNSA, per germline. With 5 bases removed from V and 2 bases from J, the gap between germline ends came to 12 bases. The CDR3 totals 14 residues. CDR3 in amino acids: CASSLPVPNYGYTF. As DNA, the CDR3 is TGTGCCAGCAGCCTACCGGTGCCCAACTATGGCTACACCTTC.

The chain recombines TRBV7-9 with TRBJ2-3; D is uncertain. From germline, CDR1 is SEHNR and CDR2 FQNEAQ (reference sequence). Trimming stripped 5 bases from V and 3 bases from J, with 3 bases between. This CDR3 is built from 11 residues. The CDR3 here is CASSQTDTQYF. CDR3 DNA sequence: TGTGCCAGCAGCCAAACAGATACGCAGTATTTT.

With regard to this clone: One junction end disagrees with the germline gene, perhaps due to a read error. This chain links TRBV18 with TRBJ2-2, with a weak D call TRBD2 (6 bases). Germline V gives CDR1 KGHSH, CDR2 LQKENI. The CDR3 covers 13 residues. CDR3 amino acids: CASSPPTPGVLFF. DNA for the CDR3: TGTGCCAGCTCACCACCGACACCGGGGGTGCTGTTTTTT.

This clone was observed a single time. This rearrangement joins TRBV6-6 to TRBJ1-2; weak D call: TRBD1 (6 bases). Germline CDR1 reads MNHNY; CDR2 reads SVGAGI (reference sequence). V gave up 7 bases and J gave up 4 bases, with 19 bases separating them. This CDR3 is built from 15 residues. The CDR3 region has the DNA TGTGCCAGCACCCATACAGGGTTTCCTTCCTATGGCTACACCTTC. It is translated as CASTHTGFPSYGYTF.

This chain uses TRBV28 with TRBJ1-5; D call uncertain. The germline V and J ends were trimmed by 3 bases and 10 bases, with 10 bases remaining between them. The germline CDR1 and CDR2 sequences are MDHEN and SYDVKM. The CDR3 is made up of 12 amino acids. The CDR3: CASSLVVEPQHF. The CDR3 bases are TGTGCCAGCAGTTTGGTAGTCGAACCCCAGCATTTT.

The chain combines TRBV30 with TRBJ2-1; possibly TRBD2 for D (5 bases). The CDR3 extends over 14 amino acids. Germline V gene data show CDR1 as GTSNPN and CDR2 as SVGIG (reference sequence). V gave up 3 bases and J gave up 0 bases, with 9 bases separating them. CDR3 nucleotides: TGTGCCTGGAGATTAGGGAGCTCCTACAATGAGCAGTTCTTC. It yields the protein CAWRLGSSYNEQFF.

V and J are TRBV19 and TRBJ2-7; D perhaps matches TRBD1 (6 bases). Germline values: CDR1 LNHDA, CDR2 SQIVND (reference sequence). Trimming left V 3 bases short and J 2 bases short, with 11 bases between. There are 14 residues in the CDR3. CDR3 sequence: CASSMGTWAYEQYF. Written as DNA, the CDR3 is TGTGCCAGTAGTATGGGGACATGGGCCTACGAGCAGTACTTC.

The J gene is TRBJ1-2, the V gene TRBV29-1; D may be TRBD1 (6 bases). The V gene lost 7 bases and the J gene lost 7 bases, with 16 bases spanning the gap. This CDR3 contains 12 residues. Germline V CDR1 and CDR2: SQVTM, ANQGSEA. The CDR3 protein is CSDTQGTGGYTF. The CDR3 bases are TGCAGCGATACTCAGGGGACGGGTGGCTACACCTTC.

The CDR3: CASSLETRAYEQYF. CDR3 coding DNA: TGTGCCAGCAGCCTCGAGACACGAGCCTACGAGCAGTACTTC. V gene TRBV14 combines with J gene TRBJ2-7, with D uncertain. The CDR3 contains 14 residues. Trimming stripped 4 bases from V and 2 bases from J, with 12 bases between. Germline V gives CDR1 SGHDN, CDR2 FVKESK.

The V call is TRBV6-6, the J call TRBJ1-5; D remains unclear. Trimming removed 7 bases at V and 4 bases at J, with 5 bases between. This CDR3 is 11 amino acids long. From germline, CDR1 is MNHNY and CDR2 SVGAGI (reference sequence). CDR3 nucleotide sequence: TGTGCCAGCAACGAGAATCAGCCCCAGCATTTT. Amino acids: CASNENQPQHF.

This clone was observed a few times. The J gene is TRBJ2-6, the V gene TRBV27; the match to TRBD1 covers 9 bases. Trimming removed 3 bases from V and 12 bases from J; junction bases left unmatched: 6. CDR1 is MNHEY and CDR2 is SMNVEV in the germline V gene (reference sequence). The CDR3 is made up of 14 amino acids. CDR3 sequence: CASSLKQGAGVLTF. CDR3 bases: TGTGCCAGCAGTTTGAAACAGGGGGCCGGCGTCCTGACTTTC.

This clone was found once. The CDR3 bases are TGTGCCAGCAGTAGGGGACAGGGACGCGAGACCCAGTACTTC. This gives the protein CASSRGQGRETQYF. V usage is TRBV7-6 and J usage is TRBJ2-5, with 9 bases that match TRBD1. Germline-derived CDR1 and CDR2 are SGHVS and FNYEAQ. V was clipped by 6 bases and J by 5 bases; unmatched bases: 7. The CDR3 loop spans 14 amino acids.

This clone was detected only once. This rearrangement joins TRBV28 to TRBJ1-5; D is possibly TRBD1 (6 bases). CDR3 length: 15 amino acids. Germline loops: CDR1 MDHEN, CDR2 SYDVKM. Trimming stripped 6 bases from V and 7 bases from J, with 19 bases between. CDR3 bases: TGTGCCAGCAGGTCAAGCGGGGGGCAAGGACAGCCCCAGCATTTT. This gives the protein CASRSSGGQGQPQHF.

V is TRBV9 and J is TRBJ1-1; D perhaps matches TRBD1 (5 bases). V lost 0 bases and J lost 1, with 10 bases in between. The CDR3 sequence is 15 residues long. Germline assignment: CDR1 SGDLS and CDR2 YYNGEE. The CDR3 DNA reads as TGTGCCAGCAGCGTAGGCTTGGGGGGGAACACTGAAGCTTTCTTT. It is translated as CASSVGLGGNTEAFF.

This chain uses TRBV28 with TRBJ2-7, with 9 bases that match TRBD2. With V trimmed by 1 base and J by 1 base, 8 bases remained unmatched. The V gene's germline CDR1 is MDHEN and CDR2 SYDVKM. The CDR3 length is 17 residues. The CDR3 DNA reads as TGTGCCAGCAGTTTATACGGCGGGAGGGCCGGGTCCTACGAGCAGTACTTC. Protein: CASSLYGGRAGSYEQYF.

The chain joins TRBV4-2 to TRBJ2-3, with TRBD2 identical over 7 bases. Germline CDR1 reads LGHNA; CDR2 reads YNFKEQ. The CDR3 has 16 residues. The V and J ends lost 4 bases and 3 bases, in that order; junction bases with no gene match: 10. Written as DNA, the CDR3 is TGTGCCAGCAGCCTTTCAAGCGGGGAGGGGACAGATACGCAGTATTTT. As protein: CASSLSSGEGTDTQYF.

The chain recombines TRBV27 with TRBJ1-1; unclear D gene. Germline CDR1 MNHEY, CDR2 SMNVEV (reference sequence). This CDR3 region has 13 residues. V dropped 3 bases and J dropped 4 bases, with 9 bases sitting between them. CDR3 region: CASSFLAGTEAFF. DNA for the CDR3: TGTGCCAGCAGTTTTTTAGCGGGCACTGAAGCTTTCTTT.

CDR3: CASSQNRAGNTIYF. CDR3 DNA: TGTGCCAGCAGCCAGAACAGGGCTGGAAACACCATATATTTT. The gene calls are TRBV6-5 and TRBJ1-3; D may be TRBD1 (6 bases). The CDR3 contains 14 residues. Trimming took 6 bases from V and 2 from J, leaving 11 bases between them. From germline, CDR1 is MNHEY and CDR2 SVGAGI.

This rearrangement joins TRBV11-2 to TRBJ1-4, with 7 nucleotides matching TRBD1. The J segment lost 5 bases and the V segment lost 1 base, leaving 4 bases of the junction unmatched. Germline V CDR1 and CDR2: SGHAT, FQNNGV. CDR3 length: 15 amino acids. CDR3 bases: TGTGCCAGCAGCTTAGTGACAGGGACGAATGAAAAACTGTTTTTT. This translates into CASSLVTGTNEKLFF.

The CDR3 bases are TGTGCCAGCAGCTTAGATTTTACAAAATTCTCCTACGAGCAGTACTTC. Translation gives CASSLDFTKFSYEQYF. This chain connects TRBV11-2 to TRBJ2-7; D not certain. There are 16 residues in the CDR3. The V gene's germline CDR1 is SGHAT and CDR2 FQNNGV. Trimming pared 0 bases from V and 0 bases from J, leaving 12 bases between.

J is TRBJ2-7 and V is TRBV11-2; D is unresolved. Germline V gene lookup returns CDR1 SGHAT and CDR2 FQNNGV. The CDR3 is 14 residues long. Trimming took off 0 bases at V and 2 bases at J, with 8 bases between the two ends. Here the CDR3 DNA reads TGTGCCAGCAGCTTAGAGCGTATGACCTACGAGCAGTACTTC. It codes for CASSLERMTYEQYF.